These T cell receptor beta chains were read from a single sample in a study of T-cell memory formation after mild COVID-19. TCRdb redid the calling of the 5' RACE reads with MiXCR, one entry per CDR3 protein. The sample carries about 300,000 distinct CDR3 sequences, roughly a fifth recorded once. The specimen was PBMCs or a T cell subset sorted from them (not recorded which). The receptor source for this set is a man between 18 and 35 years old who had mild COVID-19 (a few samples of this study predate the infection). Cell type and time point are not known. Each CDR3 is given with its conserved first and last residue. The D gene is left open where the match is weak. Only part of the rows carry a size: once, few, many, or a class if the clone is expanded.

D gene: -; J gene: TRBJ1-5; V gene: TRBV6-2/TRBV6-3; CDR3 length: 13; clone size: -; CDR3 DNA: TGTGCCAGCAGTTCGACGGAGTATCAGCCCCAGCATTTT; CDR3 protein: CASSSTEYQPQHF
D gene: -; J gene: TRBJ1-5; V gene: TRBV12-3/TRBV12-4; CDR3 length: 14; clone size: -; CDR3 DNA: TGTGCCAGCATGGTCGGCCAGGGGTATCAGCCCCAGCATTTT; CDR3 protein: CASMVGQGYQPQHF
D gene: -; J gene: TRBJ1-4; V gene: TRBV6-5; CDR3 length: 14; clone size: few; CDR3 DNA: TGTGCCAGCAGTTACCGGCAGGGAGGGGAAAAACTGTTTTTT; CDR3 protein: CASSYRQGGEKLFF
D gene: TRBD1; J gene: TRBJ2-2; V gene: TRBV2; CDR3 length: 15; clone size: few; CDR3 DNA: TGTGCCAGCAGTGGTACAGGGGGCAGCACCGGGGAGCTGTTTTTT; CDR3 protein: CASSGTGGSTGELFF
D gene: -; J gene: TRBJ1-1; V gene: TRBV2; CDR3 length: 13; clone size: -; CDR3 DNA: TGTGCCCCTCGCGGGGGGGGGAACACTGAAGCTTTCTTT; CDR3 protein: CAPRGGGNTEAFF
D gene: -; J gene: TRBJ1-2; V gene: TRBV3-1; CDR3 length: 13; clone size: -; CDR3 DNA: TGTGCCAGCAGCCAAGGCGCCTTGGGGGGCTACACCTTC; CDR3 protein: CASSQGALGGYTF
D gene: -; J gene: TRBJ2-7; V gene: TRBV4-3; CDR3 length: 16; clone size: -; CDR3 DNA: TGCGCCAGCAGCCAAGATGTGTGGGGGAACTCCTACGAGCAGTACTTC; CDR3 protein: CASSQDVWGNSYEQYF
D gene: TRBD2; J gene: TRBJ2-3; V gene: TRBV10-2; CDR3 length: 15; clone size: -; CDR3 DNA: TGCGCCGGAGCGGGGGGTCCAGCTAGCACAGATACGCAGTATTTT; CDR3 protein: CAGAGGPASTDTQYF
D gene: TRBD2; J gene: TRBJ2-3; V gene: TRBV2; CDR3 length: 16; clone size: -; CDR3 DNA: TGTGCCAGCAGTGGGGATAGCGGGGGACGCACAGATACGCAGTATTTT; CDR3 protein: CASSGDSGGRTDTQYF
D gene: -; J gene: TRBJ2-1; V gene: TRBV6-5; CDR3 length: 14; clone size: -; CDR3 DNA: TGTGCCAGCAGTCCTGGGGGTGCCTACAATGAGCAGTTCTTC; CDR3 protein: CASSPGGAYNEQFF
D gene: -; J gene: TRBJ2-3; V gene: TRBV18; CDR3 length: 15; clone size: -; CDR3 DNA: TGTGCCAGCTCACCCCCGGGCCAGAGCACAGATACGCAGTATTTT; CDR3 protein: CASSPPGQSTDTQYF
D gene: -; J gene: TRBJ1-1; V gene: TRBV11-2; CDR3 length: 14; clone size: -; CDR3 DNA: TGTGCCAGCAGCCAACAGACAGGGAACACTGAAGCTTTCTTT; CDR3 protein: CASSQQTGNTEAFF
D gene: -; J gene: TRBJ1-2; V gene: TRBV11-2; CDR3 length: 14; clone size: few; CDR3 DNA: TGTGCCAGCTCACTTGGGACGGTAAACTATGGCTACACCTTC; CDR3 protein: CASSLGTVNYGYTF
D gene: -; J gene: TRBJ1-6; V gene: TRBV5-1; CDR3 length: 15; clone size: -; CDR3 DNA: TGCGCCAGCAGCGTATCCGGGGCGGGTAATTCACCCCTCCACTTT; CDR3 protein: CASSVSGAGNSPLHF
D gene: -; J gene: TRBJ1-2; V gene: TRBV2; CDR3 length: 12; clone size: few; CDR3 DNA: TGTGCCAGCAGTGAGGGGCCTAATGGCTACACCTTC; CDR3 protein: CASSEGPNGYTF
D gene: -; J gene: TRBJ2-1; V gene: TRBV29-1; CDR3 length: 11; clone size: -; CDR3 DNA: TGCTCCGGGGGAGATTACAATGAGCAGTTCTTC; CDR3 protein: CSGGDYNEQFF
D gene: -; J gene: TRBJ2-2; V gene: TRBV5-6; CDR3 length: 16; clone size: -; CDR3 DNA: TGTGCCAGCAGCTTGGGCCAATACGGTTACACCGGGGAGCTGTTTTTT; CDR3 protein: CASSLGQYGYTGELFF
D gene: -; J gene: TRBJ2-2; V gene: TRBV2; CDR3 length: 14; clone size: -; CDR3 DNA: TGTGCCAGCAGTGAGGGCCCCCTAACCGGGGAGCTGTTTTTT; CDR3 protein: CASSEGPLTGELFF
D gene: -; J gene: TRBJ1-1; V gene: TRBV7-9; CDR3 length: 13; clone size: -; CDR3 DNA: TGTGCCAGCAGCTTCCAGACGCGGGGTGAAGCTTTCTTT; CDR3 protein: CASSFQTRGEAFF
D gene: -; J gene: TRBJ2-2; V gene: TRBV5-1; CDR3 length: 15; clone size: few; CDR3 DNA: TGCGCCAGCAGCTTACGACACCCGAACACCGGGGAGCTGTTTTTT; CDR3 protein: CASSLRHPNTGELFF
D gene: -; J gene: TRBJ2-1; V gene: TRBV7-2; CDR3 length: 14; clone size: few; CDR3 DNA: TGTGCCAGCAGCGTCGACATCCGCAGCAATGAGCAGTTCTTC; CDR3 protein: CASSVDIRSNEQFF
D gene: TRBD2; J gene: TRBJ2-1; V gene: TRBV12-3/TRBV12-4; CDR3 length: 15; clone size: -; CDR3 DNA: TGTGCCAGCAGCCCCTCGGCGGGGGGGCCTCATGAGCAGTTCTTC; CDR3 protein: CASSPSAGGPHEQFF
D gene: -; J gene: TRBJ2-5; V gene: TRBV24-1; CDR3 length: 13; clone size: -; CDR3 DNA: TGTGCCAGCAAGGGGTCGGTACAAGAGACCCAGTACTTC; CDR3 protein: CASKGSVQETQYF
D gene: TRBD2; J gene: TRBJ2-1; V gene: TRBV11-2; CDR3 length: 15; clone size: -; CDR3 DNA: TGTGCCAGCAGCTTCCTTAGCGGGGGGGCGAGTGAGCAGTTCTTC; CDR3 protein: CASSFLSGGASEQFF
D gene: -; J gene: TRBJ1-2; V gene: TRBV4-1; CDR3 length: 15; clone size: few; CDR3 DNA: TGCGCCAGCAGCCAAGTCCTGGGCTTAGACTATGGCTACACCTTC; CDR3 protein: CASSQVLGLDYGYTF
D gene: -; J gene: TRBJ2-5; V gene: TRBV7-8; CDR3 length: 13; clone size: -; CDR3 DNA: TGTGCCAGCAGCTCCCGGAACCACGAGACCCAGTACTTC; CDR3 protein: CASSSRNHETQYF
D gene: -; J gene: TRBJ1-1; V gene: TRBV4-2; CDR3 length: 14; clone size: few; CDR3 DNA: TGTGCCAGCAGCCAAGTATCCAAGAACACTGAAGCTTTCTTT; CDR3 protein: CASSQVSKNTEAFF
D gene: TRBD2; J gene: TRBJ2-3; V gene: TRBV20-1; CDR3 length: 16; clone size: -; CDR3 DNA: TGCAGTGCTCATGACCGAACTAGCGGGGCTTCAGATACGCAGTATTTT; CDR3 protein: CSAHDRTSGASDTQYF
D gene: TRBD1; J gene: TRBJ1-1; V gene: TRBV20-1; CDR3 length: 11; clone size: -; CDR3 DNA: TGCAGTGCTAGGGGGACAGGGCTGGCTTTCTTT; CDR3 protein: CSARGTGLAFF
D gene: -; J gene: TRBJ2-2; V gene: TRBV6-5; CDR3 length: 13; clone size: -; CDR3 DNA: TGTGCCAGCAGTCCCGGACTTCACGGGGAGCTGTTTTTT; CDR3 protein: CASSPGLHGELFF
D gene: -; J gene: TRBJ2-7; V gene: TRBV4-3; CDR3 length: 15; clone size: -; CDR3 DNA: TGCGCCAGCAGCCAAGATGGCGGACTTGCTGCCGAGCAGTACTTC; CDR3 protein: CASSQDGGLAAEQYF
D gene: TRBD1; J gene: TRBJ1-1; V gene: TRBV5-1; CDR3 length: 16; clone size: few; CDR3 DNA: TGCGCCAGCAGCCTCCAGGGGACAGGCGCCAACACTGAAGCTTTCTTT; CDR3 protein: CASSLQGTGANTEAFF
D gene: TRBD2; J gene: TRBJ2-5; V gene: TRBV7-9; CDR3 length: 13; clone size: few; CDR3 DNA: TGTGCCAGCAGCCGGGAGGGAAGGGGGACCCAGTACTTC; CDR3 protein: CASSREGRGTQYF
D gene: -; J gene: TRBJ2-5; V gene: TRBV20-1; CDR3 length: 14; clone size: few; CDR3 DNA: TGCAGTGCCACGACGGTGGCGGGGATAGAGACCCAGTACTTC; CDR3 protein: CSATTVAGIETQYF
D gene: TRBD2; J gene: TRBJ2-3; V gene: TRBV6-2/TRBV6-3; CDR3 length: 15; clone size: few; CDR3 DNA: TGTGCCAGCAAATATCTAGCGGGAGGCACAGATACGCAGTATTTT; CDR3 protein: CASKYLAGGTDTQYF
D gene: -; J gene: TRBJ2-2; V gene: TRBV29-1; CDR3 length: 13; clone size: few; CDR3 DNA: TGCAGCATCCGGGACCTCAGGTCGTCGGAGCTGTTTTTT; CDR3 protein: CSIRDLRSSELFF
D gene: TRBD2; J gene: TRBJ2-1; V gene: TRBV5-1; CDR3 length: 16; clone size: few; CDR3 DNA: TGCGCCAGCAGCAGGGGAGCTAGCGGGGGGGCCCATGAGCAGTTCTTC; CDR3 protein: CASSRGASGGAHEQFF
D gene: -; J gene: TRBJ2-2; V gene: TRBV7-9; CDR3 length: 15; clone size: few; CDR3 DNA: TGTGCCAGCAGCTTAGTAGAGGGAGGCACCGGGGAGCTGTTTTTT; CDR3 protein: CASSLVEGGTGELFF
D gene: TRBD1; J gene: TRBJ2-1; V gene: TRBV7-9; CDR3 length: 20; clone size: -; CDR3 DNA: TGTGCCAGCAGCTTAGGAGTGTTTAGAGGTTTGGGACAGGGGATCTATGAGCAGTTCTTC; CDR3 protein: CASSLGVFRGLGQGIYEQFF
D gene: TRBD2; J gene: TRBJ2-3; V gene: TRBV6-2/TRBV6-3; CDR3 length: 15; clone size: -; CDR3 DNA: TGTGCCAGCAGTTCACTAGCGGGGGCCAGAGATACGCAGTATTTT; CDR3 protein: CASSSLAGARDTQYF
D gene: TRBD1; J gene: TRBJ1-2; V gene: TRBV25-1; CDR3 length: 15; clone size: -; CDR3 DNA: TGTGCCAGCAGTGAAGGGGGACAGGTGAACTATGGCTACACCTTC; CDR3 protein: CASSEGGQVNYGYTF
D gene: -; J gene: TRBJ1-4; V gene: TRBV10-3; CDR3 length: 12; clone size: few; CDR3 DNA: TGTGCCATAGGTTCGGAGGGTGAAAAACTGTTTTTT; CDR3 protein: CAIGSEGEKLFF
D gene: TRBD1; J gene: TRBJ2-1; V gene: TRBV2; CDR3 length: 16; clone size: -; CDR3 DNA: TGTGCCAGGACAAACCAACAGGGGAGCTCCTACAATGAGCAGTTCTTC; CDR3 protein: CARTNQQGSSYNEQFF
D gene: -; J gene: TRBJ2-2; V gene: TRBV2; CDR3 length: 13; clone size: few; CDR3 DNA: TGTGCCAGTACCACAGGGTTCGCCGGGGAGCTGTTTTTT; CDR3 protein: CASTTGFAGELFF
D gene: TRBD2; J gene: TRBJ2-1; V gene: TRBV7-8; CDR3 length: 16; clone size: few; CDR3 DNA: TGTGCCAGCAGCCTTAGGCGAACGGGGGGGCACAATGAGCAGTTCTTC; CDR3 protein: CASSLRRTGGHNEQFF
D gene: -; J gene: TRBJ1-5; V gene: TRBV6-2/TRBV6-3; CDR3 length: 16; clone size: few; CDR3 DNA: TGTGCCAGCAGAAAACGGACAGACCTTAGCAATCAGCCCCAGCATTTT; CDR3 protein: CASRKRTDLSNQPQHF
D gene: -; J gene: TRBJ2-7; V gene: TRBV7-6; CDR3 length: 14; clone size: few; CDR3 DNA: TGTGCCAGCAGCTTGTGGGACGAGATAGACGAGCAGTACTTC; CDR3 protein: CASSLWDEIDEQYF
D gene: -; J gene: TRBJ2-5; V gene: TRBV5-1; CDR3 length: 15; clone size: -; CDR3 DNA: TGCGCCAGCAGCTTGGGCAACCCAGGGAAAGAGACCCAGTACTTC; CDR3 protein: CASSLGNPGKETQYF
D gene: -; J gene: TRBJ1-4; V gene: TRBV20-1; CDR3 length: 14; clone size: few; CDR3 DNA: TGCAGTGCTAGAGATTGGCGGGGTGAAGAAAAACTGTTTTTT; CDR3 protein: CSARDWRGEEKLFF
D gene: -; J gene: TRBJ1-4; V gene: TRBV5-4; CDR3 length: 15; clone size: -; CDR3 DNA: TGTGCCAGCAGCCCGGGGGAGGGGCGGGGTGAAAAACTGTTTTTT; CDR3 protein: CASSPGEGRGEKLFF
D gene: -; J gene: TRBJ2-1; V gene: TRBV24-1; CDR3 length: 13; clone size: -; CDR3 DNA: TGTGCCACTTCTCAGGACAATGGAAATGAGCAGTTCTTC; CDR3 protein: CATSQDNGNEQFF
D gene: -; J gene: TRBJ1-5; V gene: TRBV4-1; CDR3 length: 13; clone size: -; CDR3 DNA: TGCGCCAGCAGCCAAGATCCTAAACAGCCCCAGCATTTT; CDR3 protein: CASSQDPKQPQHF
D gene: -; J gene: TRBJ2-3; V gene: TRBV9; CDR3 length: 15; clone size: -; CDR3 DNA: TGTGCCAGCAGCGTAGTGGGGGCAGTCACAGATACGCAGTATTTT; CDR3 protein: CASSVVGAVTDTQYF
D gene: -; J gene: TRBJ2-3; V gene: TRBV2; CDR3 length: 13; clone size: -; CDR3 DNA: TGTGCCAACCGGGGCTCTTTCACAGATACGCAGTATTTT; CDR3 protein: CANRGSFTDTQYF
D gene: -; J gene: TRBJ2-7; V gene: TRBV14; CDR3 length: 16; clone size: -; CDR3 DNA: TGTGCCAGCAGCCACTCCCACCGGGGCAGGCCCTACGAGCAGTACTTC; CDR3 protein: CASSHSHRGRPYEQYF
D gene: -; J gene: TRBJ1-1; V gene: TRBV5-1; CDR3 length: 16; clone size: -; CDR3 DNA: TGCGCCAGCAGCTTGCTCCCAGAGAACATGAACACTGAAGCTTTCTTT; CDR3 protein: CASSLLPENMNTEAFF
D gene: TRBD1; J gene: TRBJ2-2; V gene: TRBV5-1; CDR3 length: 16; clone size: -; CDR3 DNA: TGCGCCAGCAGCTCGTACAGGGGGGACGGAACCGGGGAGCTGTTTTTT; CDR3 protein: CASSSYRGDGTGELFF
D gene: -; J gene: TRBJ2-3; V gene: TRBV7-2; CDR3 length: 14; clone size: few; CDR3 DNA: TGTGCCAGCAGCTTAGCGGGTCACATCGATACGCAGTATTTT; CDR3 protein: CASSLAGHIDTQYF
D gene: TRBD1; J gene: TRBJ1-6; V gene: TRBV10-3; CDR3 length: 14; clone size: -; CDR3 DNA: TGTGCCATCAGGGGACAGGGGGATAATTCACCCCTCCACTTT; CDR3 protein: CAIRGQGDNSPLHF
D gene: -; J gene: TRBJ2-3; V gene: TRBV7-2; CDR3 length: 13; clone size: -; CDR3 DNA: TGTGGCACTGGCAGAGTAAGCACAGATACGCAGTATTTT; CDR3 protein: CGTGRVSTDTQYF